The 8 T cell receptor beta chains below were found in one sample sequenced in a study of T cell responses to AZD1222 COVID-19 vaccine. Generated by immunoSEQ multiplex PCR, the TCRdb table keeps only in-frame clones and is missing some. The data show 100,000 to 150,000 clones, 80% to 90% seen once. The specimen comprised peripheral blood, sampled on day 0 of MenACWY control vaccination. These receptors were taken from an adult in good health.

CDR3 in amino acids: CASSLDPGTQILYGYTF. The CDR3 bases are TGTGCCAGCAGCCTCGACCCCGGGACACAGATCCTTTATGGCTACACCTTC. This chain uses TRBV5-4 with TRBJ1-2; tentative D call: TRBD1 (6 bases). Trimming took off 4 bases at V and 5 bases at J, with 24 bases between the two ends. CDR1 and CDR2 from the germline V gene are SGHNT and YYREEE (reference sequence). The CDR3 has 17 residues.

With respect to this clone: Distinct nucleotide sequences in the sample also encode this CDR3. The chain links TRBV7-2 to TRBJ1-1, with TRBD1 as a possible D gene (6 bases). The CDR3 covers 15 residues. The germline gives CDR1 SGHTA, CDR2 FQGNSA. Trimming removed 3 bases at V and 2 bases at J, with 13 bases between. The CDR3 DNA follows: TGTGCCAGCAGCTTGGGCGACAGGCGCAACACTGAAGCTTTCTTT. It specifies CASSLGDRRNTEAFF.

This rearrangement joins TRBV2 to TRBJ1-1; D is undetermined. This CDR3 spans 13 amino acids. Germline CDR1 reads SNHLY; CDR2 reads FYNNEI. V shed 2 bases and J shed 1 base, with 5 bases lying between them. The CDR3 nucleotides read TGTGCCAGCAGTGAAAGAGGGAACACTGAAGCTTTCTTT. As protein: CASSERGNTEAFF.

The CDR3 sequence is CASSQYVQGLAYNSPLHF. CDR3 bases: TGCGCCAGCAGCCAATATGTACAGGGGTTGGCCTATAATTCACCCCTCCACTTT. The rearrangement joins TRBV4-3 to TRBJ1-6, with 7 nucleotides matching TRBD1. The CDR3 runs 18 residues. The junction had 9 bases not matched to a gene; V was cut back by 2 bases and J by 2 bases. Germline V gene data show CDR1 as LGHNA and CDR2 as YSLEER.

The chain carries TRBV9 and TRBJ1-2; TRBD1 might be the D (5 bases). The CDR3 totals 15 residues. Germline V gene sequence: CDR1 SGDLS, CDR2 YYNGEE. Trimming removed 3 bases at V and 4 bases at J, with 16 bases between. The CDR3 DNA follows: TGTGCCAGCAGCGCGGGCAGGGCATCCTTCTATGGCTACACCTTC. Encoded protein: CASSAGRASFYGYTF.

This chain connects TRBV29-1 to TRBJ2-1, with unresolved D. V was cut by 0 bases and J by 15 bases, with 18 bases left in between. The CDR3 covers 13 residues. Germline V gene sequence: CDR1 SQVTM, CDR2 ANQGSEA. The CDR3 reads CSVEDRRSSFLFF. The CDR3 DNA sequence: TGCAGCGTTGAAGATCGGCGTAGTAGCTTTTTGTTCTTC.

With regard to this clone: A read error may produce the germline difference seen at one junction end. The chain joins TRBV7-9 to TRBJ1-3; 7 nucleotides line up with TRBD1. This CDR3 contains 10 residues. The germline CDR1 and CDR2 sequences are SEHNR and FQNEAQ (reference sequence). In DNA form, the CDR3 reads TGTGCCAGCAGCCCCGGACAGGTTCCATTT. Encoded protein: CASSPGQVPF.

The chain is built from TRBV9 and TRBJ1-2; D unresolved. The germline V gene encodes CDR1 SGDLS and CDR2 YYNGEE. Trimming pared 2 bases from V and 2 bases from J, leaving 7 bases between. This CDR3 is built from 13 residues. The CDR3 region has the DNA TGTGCCAGCAGCGTGTTGGGAAACTATGGCTACACCTTC. Encoded protein: CASSVLGNYGYTF.